The 6 T cell receptor beta chains presented below share a single source sample, sequenced in a study of blood T cell repertoires in COVID-19. Sequencing used immunoSEQ multiplex PCR; TCRdb keeps in-frame clones, though not all of them. Of fewer than 300,000 clones listed, around nine tenths are singletons. Specimen: PBMCs or T cells enriched from blood (not recorded which). These receptors were collected from a young woman who had recovered from COVID-19.

The J gene is TRBJ2-7, the V gene TRBV11-2; possibly TRBD1 for D (6 bases). This CDR3 comprises 15 residues. CDR1 and CDR2 from the germline V gene are SGHAT and FQNNGV. The V end lost 0 bases, the J end lost 3 bases, and 12 bases lay between the germline ends. This CDR3 is CASSLDAGANYEQYF. As DNA, the CDR3 is TGTGCCAGCAGCTTAGATGCAGGGGCCAACTACGAGCAGTACTTC.

The chain recombines TRBV30 with TRBJ1-3, with D possibly TRBD1 on 5 matching bases. Germline V gives CDR1 GTSNPN, CDR2 SVGIG (reference sequence). The CDR3 contains 16 residues. Trimming pared 1 base from V and 0 bases from J, leaving 13 bases between. The CDR3 reads CAWSGTGTLSGNTIYF. CDR3 nucleotide sequence: TGTGCCTGGAGTGGGACGGGGACTCTCTCTGGAAACACCATATATTTT.

Here the CDR3 reads CASSLLAGGSTGELFF. Written as DNA, the CDR3 is TGTGCCAGCAGTTTATTAGCGGGAGGAAGCACCGGGGAGCTGTTTTTT. This chain connects TRBV28 to TRBJ2-2; 10 nucleotides match TRBD2. Germline CDR1 reads MDHEN; CDR2 reads SYDVKM. V lost 1 base to trimming and J lost 4 bases; unmatched junction nucleotides: 3. This CDR3 is built from 16 residues.

The chain employs TRBV10-2 and TRBJ2-7; TRBD1 matches 9 bases. The germline CDR1 and CDR2 sequences are WSHSY and SAAADI. J gave up 4 bases and V 6 bases, and 13 bases lay outside the gene matches. The CDR3 loop spans 16 amino acids. The CDR3 nucleotides read TGCGCCAGCAGGGTCTTTCTACGGACAGGGGAGTACGAGCAGTACTTC. Protein sequence: CASRVFLRTGEYEQYF.

Only one count was recorded for this clone. This sequence joins TRBV27 and TRBJ1-4, with no clear D. The CDR3 runs to 14 residues. Per germline, CDR1 MNHEY and CDR2 SMNVEV (reference sequence). V dropped 2 bases and J dropped 4 bases, with 8 bases sitting between them. The CDR3 sequence: CASSLTGYNEKLFF. For the CDR3, the DNA is TGTGCCAGCAGTTTAACGGGGTATAATGAAAAACTGTTTTTT.

The rearrangement uses TRBV9 and TRBJ2-7; TRBD1 matches 8 bases. V trimming: 4 bases; J trimming: 0 bases; junction bases outside the gene matches: 9. CDR1 and CDR2 from the germline V gene are SGDLS and YYNGEE. CDR3 size: 16 residues. As DNA, the CDR3 is TGTGCCAGCAGCTTCCATCGACAGGGGAGCTCCTACGAGCAGTACTTC. Translating gives CASSFHRQGSSYEQYF.